This section outlines one TCR beta chain sequence together with its context. Its specificity is not known. Blood samples were obtained at baseline, cycle 4 day 1, and cycle 7 day 1. The assay was immunoSEQ multiplex PCR, and TCRdb's table has in-frame clones only and misses some. The repertoire holds more than 45,000 clones, with 80% to 90% as singletons. J gave up 8 bases and V 2 bases, and 3 bases lay outside the gene matches. Germline V gives CDR1 SGHTA, CDR2 FQGNSA. The CDR3 loop spans 13 amino acids. This sample was taken from a study of OX40 agonist ivuxolimab in advanced cancers. Study in general: From about 23 to 85 years was the age range, with a mean of approximately 58 years, and over 80% were male. Broader study findings: Clonal expansion by week 6 occurred in CD4+ and CD8+ blood T cells (at 0.1 to 3.0 mg/kg). Some nonresponders also had low normalized T-cell clonal expansion.

The J gene is TRBJ1-1, the V gene TRBV7-2; TRBD1 matches 9 bases. The input for sequencing was CD4+ or CD8+ T cells sorted from blood, taken in a trial of the OX40 agonist ivuxolimab. The sequence came from an adult with an advanced solid tumor such as melanoma, head and neck, liver or kidney cancer. The CDR3 bases are TGTGCCAGCAGCTTACGACAGGGGGGAGAAGCTTTCTTT. Encoded protein: CASSLRQGGEAFF.